This TCR beta chain was documented in a study of control samples from healthy donors and cancer patients. CDR3 length equals 15 residues. V was clipped by 3 bases and J by 3 bases; unmatched bases: 6. Germline assignment: CDR1 DFQATT and CDR2 SNEGSKA (reference sequence). The data were produced by immunoSEQ multiplex PCR, yet TCRdb's version contains in-frame clones alone and is incomplete. The sample lists about 58,000 clones, around 87% occurring once. A single count supports this clone. Input material: PBMCs. The TCR sequence derives from a woman aged 55-75 years with lung cancer. The chain uses TRBV20-1 and TRBJ1-5, with 9 positions matching TRBD1. CDR3 sequence reads: CSASYGTGYNQPQHF. CDR3 bases: TGCAGTGCTAGTTACGGGACAGGGTACAATCAGCCCCAGCATTTT.